These 32 T cell receptor beta chains were sequenced from one sample in a study of cytomegalovirus exposure and HLA in healthy donors. Primers for the PCR totalled 60 Vbeta and 13 Jbeta. Sequenced by immunoSEQ multiplex PCR; TCRdb stores in-frame clones only, minus some. The table has 99,000 or so clones, about 83% seen once. The sample taken for sequencing was PBMCs. The receptors here all came from a man aged 60 to 69 in good health and CMV-seropositive.

J is TRBJ1-5 and V is TRBV19, with D maybe TRBD1 (5 bases). The CDR3 loop spans 14 amino acids. V was pared by 4 bases and J by 4 bases, with 11 bases between. Germline V gene lookup returns CDR1 LNHDA and CDR2 SQIVND (reference sequence). CDR3 loop: CASSSREWNQPQHF. CDR3 nucleotides: TGTGCCAGTAGTAGCAGGGAATGGAATCAGCCCCAGCATTTT.

The rearrangement joins TRBV27 to TRBJ2-1; 13 nucleotides agree with TRBD2. The CDR3 is made up of 18 amino acids. Germline assignment: CDR1 MNHEY and CDR2 SMNVEV (reference sequence). The V gene end was trimmed by 3 bases and the J gene end by 0 bases; junction bases not matched to a gene: 5. As DNA, the CDR3 is TGTGCCAGCAGTTTTACTAGCGGGGGGGTCAGCTCCTACAATGAGCAGTTCTTC. This codes for CASSFTSGGVSSYNEQFF.

This chain uses TRBV5-1 with TRBJ1-5; no firm D call. The V and J ends lost 5 bases and 0 bases respectively, with 6 bases between them. Germline loops: CDR1 SGHRS, CDR2 YFSETQ. This CDR3 is built from 13 residues. The CDR3 loop reads CASRRDSNQPQHF. The CDR3 nucleotides read TGCGCCAGCAGGCGGGATAGCAATCAGCCCCAGCATTTT.

CDR3 bases: TGCGCCAGCAGCCAAGATCCGCTCGGGGGAGCGAACACCGGGGAGCTGTTTTTT. This codes for CASSQDPLGGANTGELFF. J is TRBJ2-2 and V is TRBV4-1; TRBD2 is a possible D gene (6 bases). The germline gives CDR1 MGHRA, CDR2 YSYEKL. Trimming pared 0 bases from V and 0 bases from J, leaving 14 bases between. This CDR3 comprises 18 residues.

V gene TRBV28 combines with J gene TRBJ2-7, with D perhaps TRBD1 (5 bases). This CDR3 is 14 amino acids long. Trimming took 2 bases from V and 1 from J, leaving 9 bases between them. Germline V gives CDR1 MDHEN, CDR2 SYDVKM. The CDR3: CASSLGAGSYEQYF. Here the CDR3 DNA reads TGTGCCAGCAGTTTAGGGGCAGGGTCCTACGAGCAGTACTTC. Variable domain in full (rest from reference TRBV28 and TRBJ2-7): DVKVTQSSRYLVKRTGEKVFLECVQDMDHENMFWYRQDPGLGLRLIYFSYDVKMKEKGDIPEGYSVSREKKERFSLILESASTNQTSMYLCASSLGAGSYEQYFGPGTRLTVT.

This chain uses TRBV2 with TRBJ2-3; D gene unclear. There are 12 residues in the CDR3. Per the germline V gene, CDR1 is SNHLY and CDR2 is FYNNEI. Trimming removed 9 bases at V and 0 bases at J, with 7 bases between. CDR3 nucleotides: TGTGCCAGGACAAAAAGCACAGATACGCAGTATTTT. It is translated as CARTKSTDTQYF.

This rearrangement joins TRBV18 to TRBJ2-7, with D uncertain. The V end lost 3 bases, the J end lost 0 bases, and 9 bases lay between the germline ends. Germline CDR1 KGHSH, CDR2 LQKENI. The length of the CDR3 is 14 residues. This CDR3 is CASSPTSGSYEQYF. The CDR3 bases are TGTGCCAGCTCACCCACGTCGGGCTCCTACGAGCAGTACTTC.

The chain has TRBV4-1 and TRBJ1-6, with unresolved D. CDR1 and CDR2 from the germline V gene are MGHRA and YSYEKL. V lost 1 base, J lost 7 bases, and 14 bases lay in between. The CDR3 is 16 amino acids. CDR3 residues: CASSQGAFGGNSPLHF. The CDR3 DNA reads TGCGCCAGCAGCCAAGGGGCCTTTGGAGGAAATTCACCCCTCCACTTT.

This chain uses TRBV7-8 with TRBJ1-1; D possibly corresponds to TRBD1 (6 bases). The CDR3 has 15 residues. Germline CDR1 is SGHVS and CDR2 is FQNEAQ. V shed 4 bases and J shed 11 bases, with 23 bases lying between them. CDR3 nucleotide sequence: TGTGCCAGCAGCTCGCTTCCTGTAAACAGGGCTGGCGCTTTCTTT. As protein: CASSSLPVNRAGAFF.

The rearrangement links TRBV18 to TRBJ1-4; 8 bases align to TRBD1. CDR1 is KGHSH and CDR2 is LQKENI in the germline V gene. V shed 3 bases, J shed 8 bases, and the junction held 8 bases outside the gene matches. The CDR3 sequence is 15 residues long. CDR3 protein: CASSPQQGAEEKLFF. As DNA, the CDR3 is TGTGCCAGCTCACCCCAGCAGGGGGCTGAGGAAAAACTGTTTTTT.

In this sample, this clone turned up a few times. The chain employs TRBV6-5 and TRBJ1-6; TRBD1 is a possible D gene (5 bases). There are 13 residues in the CDR3. Per the germline V gene, CDR1 is MNHEY and CDR2 is SVGAGI. V lost 6 bases and J lost 8, with 11 bases in between. The DNA for the CDR3 is TGTGCCAGCAGATCAGGGAGGGATTCACCCCTCCACTTT. It specifies CASRSGRDSPLHF.

The rearrangement uses TRBV30 and TRBJ2-2, with D tentatively TRBD1 (5 bases). Deletions cut 4 bases from V and 1 base from J, with 10 bases between. Per germline, CDR1 GTSNPN and CDR2 SVGIG (reference sequence). This CDR3 region has 14 residues. The CDR3 is CAWTTGQNTGELFF. For the CDR3, the DNA is TGTGCCTGGACCACAGGACAGAACACCGGGGAGCTGTTTTTT.

As concerns this clone: Other DNA sequences from this sample encode an identical CDR3 as well. The chain carries TRBV4-1 and TRBJ2-3; TRBD2 might be the D (6 bases). Germline V lookup: CDR1 MGHRA, CDR2 YSYEKL. The ends were cut back, 4 bases at V and 5 bases at J, with 10 bases in the middle. This CDR3 comprises 13 residues. CDR3 sequence reads: CASSPRRGDTQYF. DNA for the CDR3: TGCGCCAGCAGCCCCAGGCGGGGAGATACGCAGTATTTT.

CDR3 in amino acids: CASSLVPAGGYNEQFF. The CDR3 bases are TGTGCCAGCAGCTTAGTCCCAGCGGGGGGCTACAATGAGCAGTTCTTC. This sequence joins TRBV7-6 and TRBJ2-1; TRBD2 aligns across 9 bases. Germline CDR1 SGHVS, CDR2 FNYEAQ. The CDR3 consists of 16 residues. V trimming: 1 base; J trimming: 3 bases; junction bases outside the gene matches: 4.

J is TRBJ1-2 and V is TRBV30; D remains unclear. The CDR3 covers 14 residues. The germline V and J ends were trimmed by 2 bases and 0 bases, with 10 bases remaining between them. The V gene's germline CDR1 is GTSNPN and CDR2 SVGIG (reference sequence). The DNA of the CDR3 is TGTGCCTGGAGTCGGACGGGAACTAACTATGGCTACACCTTC. It translates to CAWSRTGTNYGYTF.

V gene TRBV7-9 combines with J gene TRBJ1-5; TRBD1 matches at 7 bases. There are 14 residues in the CDR3. The trim removed 5 bases at V and 2 bases at J, leaving 3 bases unmatched. In germline, CDR1 is SEHNR, CDR2 FQNEAQ (reference sequence). The CDR3 DNA is TGTGCCAGCAGCCTAGACAGGGGCAATCAGCCCCAGCATTTT. Amino acids: CASSLDRGNQPQHF.

CDR3 residues: CATSKWTGGNYGYTF. For the CDR3, the DNA is TGTGCCACCAGCAAATGGACAGGGGGCAACTATGGCTACACCTTC. This chain joins TRBV15 and TRBJ1-2; 11 bases map to TRBD1. The CDR3 spans 15 residues. The J segment lost 2 bases and the V segment lost 4 bases, leaving 3 bases of the junction unmatched. CDR1 and CDR2 from the germline V gene are LNHNV and YYDKDF (reference sequence).

J is TRBJ1-1 and V is TRBV7-9; possible D gene TRBD1, 5 bases. V lost 2 bases and J lost 5, with 12 bases in between. CDR1 is SEHNR and CDR2 is FQNEAQ in the germline V gene (reference sequence). This CDR3 contains 14 residues. The CDR3 bases are TGTGCCAGCAGCTTATTCGGAGGGGAAACTGAAGCTTTCTTT. The encoded protein is CASSLFGGETEAFF.

The J gene is TRBJ1-6, the V gene TRBV5-6, with 7 bases that match TRBD1. In germline, CDR1 is SGHDT, CDR2 YYEEEE. After removal of 4 bases from V and 9 bases from J, the junction contained 7 bases not matched to a gene. This CDR3 is 14 amino acids long. The CDR3, as DNA: TGTGCCAGCAGCCGAACAGGGGTAGCTTCACCCCTCCACTTT. Amino acid sequence: CASSRTGVASPLHF.

The CDR3 coding sequence is TGTGCCAGCAGTCCGCGGACTCCTGCCTCCTACGAGCAGTACTTC. It yields the protein CASSPRTPASYEQYF. The chain is built from TRBV28 and TRBJ2-7; D possibly corresponds to TRBD2 (5 bases). The V gene's germline CDR1 is MDHEN and CDR2 SYDVKM. The CDR3 contains 15 residues. With 5 bases removed from V and 0 bases from J, the gap between germline ends came to 14 bases.

J is TRBJ1-5 and V is TRBV28; no reliable D call. This CDR3 has 16 residues. Germline CDR1 is MDHEN and CDR2 is SYDVKM. Trimming removed 3 bases from V and 2 bases from J, with 14 bases in between. The CDR3 is CASSLEEGRGNQPQHF. CDR3 DNA sequence: TGTGCCAGCAGTTTGGAGGAGGGAAGAGGCAATCAGCCCCAGCATTTT.

The V and J genes are TRBV14 and TRBJ2-1; tentatively, D is TRBD1 (6 bases). From germline, CDR1 is SGHDN and CDR2 FVKESK. This CDR3 comprises 20 residues. V lost 0 bases, J lost 3 bases, and 24 bases lay in between. The CDR3 loop is CASSQETRPGSRGIYNEQFF. The CDR3 DNA sequence: TGTGCCAGCAGCCAAGAAACTAGACCGGGAAGCAGGGGAATCTACAATGAGCAGTTCTTC. Complete variable domain (other parts from reference TRBV14 and TRBJ2-1): EAGVTQFPSHSVIEKGQTVTLRCDPISGHDNLYWYRRVMGKEIKFLLHFVKESKQDESGMPNNRFLAERTGGTYSTLKVQPAELEDSGVYFCASSQETRPGSRGIYNEQFFGPGTRLTVL.

This clone has a handful of counts. The rearrangement uses TRBV4-1 and TRBJ1-5; 8 bases map to TRBD1. From germline, CDR1 is MGHRA and CDR2 YSYEKL. This CDR3 region has 14 residues. Trimming removed 3 bases from V and 7 bases from J; junction bases left unmatched: 5. The CDR3 coding sequence is TGCGCCAGCAGCCACGGACAGGGAGGACAGCCCCAGCATTTT. Its protein is CASSHGQGGQPQHF.

There are a few counts of this clone. The CDR3 protein is CASSGGRAYEQYF. The CDR3 bases are TGTGCCAGCAGTGGCGGCAGGGCCTACGAGCAGTACTTC. This sequence joins TRBV2 and TRBJ2-5, with D maybe TRBD1 (5 bases). The J call is uncertain, as TRBJ2-7 better fits the DNA end. The CDR3 totals 13 residues. The germline V gene has CDR1 SNHLY and CDR2 FYNNEI.

In this sample, this clone turned up once. J is TRBJ2-3 and V is TRBV5-4; 8 nucleotides agree with TRBD1. The J segment lost 1 base and the V segment lost 4 bases, leaving 5 bases of the junction unmatched. CDR3 length: 15 amino acids. Per the germline V gene, CDR1 is SGHNT and CDR2 is YYREEE (reference sequence). CDR3 residues: CASSPRTGRTDTQYF. In nucleotides, the CDR3 is TGTGCCAGCAGCCCACGGACAGGGCGCACAGATACGCAGTATTTT. The full variable domain, in which reference TRBV5-4 and TRBJ2-3 provide the parts outside the CDR3, is ETGVTQSPTHLIKTRGQQVTLRCSSQSGHNTVSWYQQALGQGPQFIFQYYREEENGRGNFPPRFSGLQFPNYSSELNVNALELDDSALYLCASSPRTGRTDTQYFGPGTRLTVL.

CDR3 coding DNA: TGTGCCAGTAGTATAATTAGCGGGGGGGCTAGTGAGACCCAGTACTTC. Translated, it gives CASSIISGGASETQYF. J is TRBJ2-5 and V is TRBV19, with 11 bases lining up with TRBD2. CDR1 is LNHDA and CDR2 is SQIVND in the germline V gene (reference sequence). This CDR3 contains 16 residues. V lost 2 bases to trimming and J lost 5 bases; unmatched junction nucleotides: 7. Variable domain in full (rest from reference TRBV19 and TRBJ2-5): DGGITQSPKYLFRKEGQNVTLSCEQNLNHDAMYWYRQDPGQGLRLIYYSQIVNDFQKGDIAEGYSVSREKKESFPLTVTSAQKNPTAFYLCASSIISGGASETQYFGPGTRLLVL.

The chain joins TRBV10-3 to TRBJ2-7; TRBD1 matches at 8 bases. The CDR3 loop spans 14 amino acids. Trimming took 6 bases from V and 3 from J; bases not matched to a gene: 7. Germline V gene sequence: CDR1 ENHRY, CDR2 SYGVKD. The CDR3 here is CAIRPGQENYEQYF. The CDR3 DNA reads TGTGCCATCAGACCGGGACAGGAGAACTACGAGCAGTACTTC.

The chain carries TRBV19 and TRBJ1-5, with D uncertain. Germline lookup yields CDR1 LNHDA and CDR2 SQIVND (reference sequence). This CDR3 has 14 residues. V lost 4 bases, J lost 1 base, and 8 bases lay in between. This CDR3 is CASSTLWSNQPQHF. The CDR3 DNA is TGTGCCAGTAGTACTCTATGGAGCAATCAGCCCCAGCATTTT.

The chain has TRBV14 and TRBJ2-7; 11 nucleotides match TRBD1. Germline values: CDR1 SGHDN, CDR2 FVKESK. The V segment lost 4 bases and the J segment 3 bases; nucleotides outside the gene matches: 5. The CDR3 is 15 amino acids. The CDR3 region has the DNA TGTGCCAGCAGCCGCTTGGGGACAGGGGGCTACGAGCAGTACTTC. Protein: CASSRLGTGGYEQYF.

V usage is TRBV9 and J usage is TRBJ2-7, with 11 nucleotides matching TRBD2. The germline V gene has CDR1 SGDLS and CDR2 YYNGEE. J gave up 3 bases and V 4 bases, and 6 bases lay outside the gene matches. This CDR3 spans 15 amino acids. CDR3 sequence: CASSPSGTSGYEQYF. The CDR3 region has the DNA TGTGCCAGCAGCCCCTCCGGGACTAGCGGCTACGAGCAGTACTTC.

V is TRBV5-1 and J is TRBJ2-7; 8 positions match TRBD1. The CDR3 runs to 16 residues. V shed 0 bases, J shed 0 bases, and the junction held 5 bases outside the gene matches. Germline V CDR1 and CDR2: SGHRS, YFSETQ. The CDR3 loop is CASSLGQGSSSYEQYF. As DNA, the CDR3 is TGCGCCAGCAGCTTGGGACAGGGGTCCAGCTCCTACGAGCAGTACTTC.

The chain links TRBV7-9 to TRBJ2-5; D perhaps matches TRBD1 (6 bases). Trimming took off 5 bases at V and 2 bases at J, with 15 bases between the two ends. Germline values: CDR1 SEHNR, CDR2 FQNEAQ (reference sequence). This CDR3 is built from 15 residues. As DNA, the CDR3 is TGTGCCAGCAGCCAACCCTGGGACAAGCAAGAGACCCAGTACTTC. Its protein product is CASSQPWDKQETQYF.